A selection of T cell receptor beta chains follows, all from one sample in a study of regulatory T cells in long-lasting Graves disease. One entry per CDR3 protein results from TCRdb running MiXCR on the multiplex PCR reads. The profile shows roughly 380,000 distinct CDR3 sequences, 15% to 18% of them singletons. The material sequenced was peripheral blood mononuclear cells (PBMCs), taken at new diagnosis, from a patient treated with antithyroid drugs. The receptors come from a female donor with Graves disease. Each CDR3 is given with its conserved first and last residue. A D gene is named only where the DNA matches it firmly.

TRBV5-1	TRBD1	TRBJ1-1	CASSPQGENTEAFF
TRBV7-9	NA	TRBJ2-7	CASSTPPRLYEQYF
TRBV6-1	TRBD1	TRBJ1-2	CASSEATGILYGYTF
TRBV12-3/TRBV12-4	TRBD1	TRBJ1-1	CASTQGGGEAFF
TRBV24-1	TRBD1	TRBJ2-5	CATSDLRTGRETQYF
TRBV27	NA	TRBJ1-5	CASSFRSLQPQHF
TRBV9	NA	TRBJ1-6	CASSAPNGGENSPLHF
TRBV28	NA	TRBJ1-2	CASSPRGFYGYTF
TRBV12-3/TRBV12-4	TRBD2	TRBJ2-1	CASSTMGGFSNEQFF
TRBV27	TRBD2	TRBJ2-2	CASSLSLSSGGNTGELFF
TRBV20-1	TRBD1	TRBJ1-2	CSATTETGINYGYTF
TRBV12-3/TRBV12-4	TRBD1	TRBJ1-6	CASSRTGVNSPLHF
TRBV6-1	TRBD1	TRBJ1-2	CASSRDRRLNYGYTF
TRBV29-1	NA	TRBJ1-2	CSVASNPNYGYTF
TRBV12-5	NA	TRBJ1-5	CASGPGGDNQPQHF
TRBV5-5	TRBD1	TRBJ1-1	CASSPRTGDNTEAFF
TRBV11-2	NA	TRBJ2-7	CASTGAYEQYF
TRBV7-2	NA	TRBJ2-7	CASSLAPGIYEQYF
TRBV28	TRBD1	TRBJ2-7	CASSSPPGTGGRWEQYF
TRBV7-9	TRBD1	TRBJ2-1	CASSWAQGSYNEQFF
TRBV9	NA	TRBJ2-1	CASSPYSGLLYNEQFF
TRBV6-1	NA	TRBJ2-3	CASSGSTDTQYF
TRBV4-3	TRBD2	TRBJ2-5	CASSQLSGRDQETQYF
TRBV20-1	NA	TRBJ2-3	CSATLRQSTDTQYF
TRBV7-9	TRBD1	TRBJ1-2	CASSFGTADAGGYTF
TRBV6-1	NA	TRBJ2-3	CASSESRSTDTQYF
TRBV2	NA	TRBJ2-3	CASTGRRGTQYF
TRBV29-1	TRBD2	TRBJ2-1	CSVEGAGGLSYNEQFF
TRBV4-1	TRBD1	TRBJ2-2	CASSPLRGLNTGELFF
TRBV7-2	TRBD1	TRBJ1-5	CASSLGQINQPQHF
TRBV5-1	NA	TRBJ2-2	CASRPGLANTGELFF